The rows below give T cell receptor beta chains drawn from one sample of a study of blood T cell repertoires in COVID-19. Repertoires were generated with immunoSEQ multiplex PCR, while TCRdb's copy carries only in-frame clones and drops some. The sample yields 120,000 or so clones, approximately 85% seen once. The sequenced material came from peripheral blood. The receptors derive from an older woman with acute or convalescent COVID-19. CDR3s include the opening cysteine and the closing phenylalanine or tryptophan. A D gene is named only where the DNA matches it firmly. For some rows the clone size is stated as once, few or many, or as a class when expanded; others skip it.

>TRBV7-9|NA|TRBJ2-3|NA
TGTGCCAGCAGCTTAGATGGTGCTAGTGCGGATACGCAGTATTTT
CASSLDGASADTQYF
>TRBV5-1|NA|TRBJ2-7|TRBD1
TGCGCCAGCAGCCAACCGGGACAGGGGATATCCTACGAGCAGTACTTC
CASSQPGQGISYEQYF
>TRBV7-3|NA|TRBJ1-5|NA
TGTGCCAGCAGCTTGTTCCGCTATAGCAATCAGCCCCAGCATTTT
CASSLFRYSNQPQHF
>TRBV7-9|NA|TRBJ1-2|NA
TGTGCCAGCAGCTTAGGGGCAGGGACTAACTATGGCTACACCTTC
CASSLGAGTNYGYTF
>TRBV9|NA|TRBJ2-6|NA
TGTGCCAGCAGCTTAGCTACAGGGTCTGGGGCCAACGTCCTGACTTTC
CASSLATGSGANVLTF
>TRBV11-2|NA|TRBJ2-7|TRBD2
TGTGCCAGCAGCTTAGCAATAGCGGGAGGTTTTTACGAGCAGTACTTC
CASSLAIAGGFYEQYF
>TRBV5-1|NA|TRBJ1-6|NA
TGCGCCAGCAGCTTGGTTAGACAGAGTAATTCACCCCTCCACTTT
CASSLVRQSNSPLHF
>TRBV2|NA|TRBJ1-1|NA
TGTGCCAGCAGTGCTGTCTATCTCCTCCCTGAAGCTTTCTTT
CASSAVYLLPEAFF
>TRBV18|NA|TRBJ1-5|NA
TGTGCCAGCTCGTTACACTCCGGGGATGGACAGCCCCAGCATTTT
CASSLHSGDGQPQHF
>TRBV30|NA|TRBJ1-5|TRBD1
TGTGCCTGGAGGGCGACAGGGCCTATCAATCAGCCCCAGCATTTT
CAWRATGPINQPQHF
>TRBV28|NA|TRBJ1-4|TRBD1
TGTGCCAGCAGTTCCGCCGGACAGGGAAAGGAAAAACTGTTTTTT
CASSSAGQGKEKLFF
>TRBV10-3|NA|TRBJ2-7|TRBD1
TGTGCCATCAGCCGGGACAGCACCTACGAGCAGTACTTC
CAISRDSTYEQYF
>TRBV9|NA|TRBJ1-6|NA
TGTGTCAGCACCATGGGGAGCTCCTATAATTCACCCCTCCACTTT
CVSTMGSSYNSPLHF
>TRBV30|once|TRBJ2-2|TRBD2
TGTGCCTGGAGGGATATAGCGGGGGGGAACACCGGGGAGCTGTTTTTT
CAWRDIAGGNTGELFF
>TRBV7-2|NA|TRBJ1-1|TRBD1
TGTGCCAGCAGCCCCCAGGGGGCTGGGGGCACTGAAGCTTTCTTT
CASSPQGAGGTEAFF
>TRBV6-4|NA|TRBJ1-1|NA
TGTGCCAGCAGTGACTCTGGCAGGTTGAACACTGAAGCTTTCTTT
CASSDSGRLNTEAFF
>TRBV2|once|TRBJ1-3|NA
TGTGCCAGCAGTGTTACAGGGATCGGAAACACCATATATTTT
CASSVTGIGNTIYF
>TRBV4-3|NA|TRBJ2-1|TRBD1
TGCGCCAGCAGCCAAGAGACAGGGGGCTCATCCAATGAGCAGTTCTTC
CASSQETGGSSNEQFF
>TRBV28|NA|TRBJ2-2|TRBD1
TGTGCCAGCAGCTACAGGGGGCCCGGGGAGCTGTTTTTT
CASSYRGPGELFF
>TRBV14|NA|TRBJ1-6|TRBD1
TGTGCCAGCAGCTACGGGACAGGGCGACTCCACTTT
CASSYGTGRLHF
>TRBV18|NA|TRBJ2-5|TRBD1
TGTGCCAGCTCACCAGGGACAGAGCCCTCAGGGACCCAGTACTTC
CASSPGTEPSGTQYF
>TRBV4-2|NA|TRBJ2-2|TRBD2
TGTGCCAGCAGCCAAGATGGTAGCGGGGCCGCGACCACCGGGGAGCTGTTTTTT
CASSQDGSGAATTGELFF
>TRBV5-1|NA|TRBJ2-3|TRBD1
TGCGCCAGCAGCCGTGACAGGGGGTCGGATACGCAGTATTTT
CASSRDRGSDTQYF
>TRBV5-4|NA|TRBJ2-7|NA
TGTGCCAGCAGCTTGGATGGGAGCTCCTACGAGCAGTACTTC
CASSLDGSSYEQYF
>TRBV24-1|NA|TRBJ1-2|TRBD1
TGTGCCACCAGTGATAGTACAGGGGAGATCTATGGCTACACCTTC
CATSDSTGEIYGYTF
>TRBV5-1|NA|TRBJ1-2|NA
TGCGCCAGCAGCTACCAAGGGGTAACCGAGCGCTACACCTTC
CASSYQGVTERYTF
>TRBV5-6|NA|TRBJ1-2|NA
TGTGCCAGCAGATCCAACGGGGGTAACTATGGCTACACCTTC
CASRSNGGNYGYTF